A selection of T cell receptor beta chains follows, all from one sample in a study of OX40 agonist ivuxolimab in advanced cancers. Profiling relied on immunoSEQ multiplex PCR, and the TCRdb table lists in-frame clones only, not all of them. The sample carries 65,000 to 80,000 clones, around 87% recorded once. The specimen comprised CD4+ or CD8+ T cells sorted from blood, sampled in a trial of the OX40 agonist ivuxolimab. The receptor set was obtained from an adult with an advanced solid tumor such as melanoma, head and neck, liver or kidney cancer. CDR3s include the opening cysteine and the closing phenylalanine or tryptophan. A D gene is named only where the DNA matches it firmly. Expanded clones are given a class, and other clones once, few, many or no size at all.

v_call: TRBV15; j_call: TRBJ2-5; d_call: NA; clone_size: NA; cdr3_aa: CATSRDVVLETQYF; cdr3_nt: TGTGCCACCAGCAGAGATGTAGTACTAGAGACCCAGTACTTC
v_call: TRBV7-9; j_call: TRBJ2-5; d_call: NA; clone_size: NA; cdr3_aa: CASSRRLENQETQYF; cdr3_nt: TGTGCCAGCAGCCGAAGACTAGAGAACCAAGAGACCCAGTACTTC
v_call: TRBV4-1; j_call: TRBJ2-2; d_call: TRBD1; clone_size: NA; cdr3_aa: CASSRGQGPTGELFF; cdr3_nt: TGCGCCAGCAGCCGGGGACAGGGGCCCACCGGGGAGCTGTTTTTT
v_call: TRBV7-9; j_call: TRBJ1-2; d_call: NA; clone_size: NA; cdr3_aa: CASSNVVSFELYGYTF; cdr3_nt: TGTGCCAGCAGCAATGTGGTGTCCTTCGAACTCTATGGCTACACCTTC
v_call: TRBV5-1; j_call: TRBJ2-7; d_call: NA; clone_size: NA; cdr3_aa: CASSLEGARYEQYF; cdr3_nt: TGCGCCAGCAGCTTGGAGGGAGCACGCTACGAGCAGTACTTC
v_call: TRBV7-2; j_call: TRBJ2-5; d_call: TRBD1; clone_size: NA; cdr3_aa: CASSLDRGETQYF; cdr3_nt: TGTGCCAGCAGCCTCGACAGGGGGGAGACCCAGTACTTC
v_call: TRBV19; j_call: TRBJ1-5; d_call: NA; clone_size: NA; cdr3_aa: CASSIGFGGNQPQHF; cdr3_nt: TGTGCCAGTAGTATTGGGTTCGGGGGCAATCAGCCCCAGCATTTT
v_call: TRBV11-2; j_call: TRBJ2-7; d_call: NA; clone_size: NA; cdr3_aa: CASSSQAGAWSGEQYF; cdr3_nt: TGTGCCAGCAGCTCACAAGCCGGGGCTTGGTCGGGCGAGCAGTACTTC
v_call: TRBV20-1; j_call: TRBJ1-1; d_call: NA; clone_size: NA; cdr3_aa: CSAPWGAEAFF; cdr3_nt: TGCAGTGCCCCCTGGGGGGCTGAAGCTTTCTTT
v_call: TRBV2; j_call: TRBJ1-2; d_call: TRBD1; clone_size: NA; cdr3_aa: CASTLDPGQGAYGYTF; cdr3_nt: TGTGCCAGCACCCTAGACCCGGGACAGGGTGCCTATGGCTACACCTTC
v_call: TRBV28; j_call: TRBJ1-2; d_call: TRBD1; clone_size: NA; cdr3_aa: CASSLWVSGGMATNYGYTF; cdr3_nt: TGTGCCAGCAGTTTATGGGTTTCAGGGGGCATGGCCACTAACTATGGCTACACCTTC
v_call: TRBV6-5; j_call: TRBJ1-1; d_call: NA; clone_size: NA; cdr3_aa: CASSPGRDVEAFF; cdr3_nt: TGTGCCAGCAGTCCGGGACGTGACGTTGAAGCTTTCTTT
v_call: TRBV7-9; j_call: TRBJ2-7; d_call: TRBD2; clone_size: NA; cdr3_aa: CASSSLRGRHEQYF; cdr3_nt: TGTGCCAGCAGCTCCCTCCGCGGGAGGCACGAGCAGTACTTC
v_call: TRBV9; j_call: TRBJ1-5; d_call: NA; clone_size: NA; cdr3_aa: CASSADGTPNQPQHF; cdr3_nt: TGTGCCAGCAGCGCAGATGGGACGCCTAATCAGCCCCAGCATTTT
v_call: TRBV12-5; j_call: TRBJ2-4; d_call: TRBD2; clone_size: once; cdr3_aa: CASGLVQVLAGDPKNIQYF; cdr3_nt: TGTGCTAGTGGTTTGGTACAAGTCCTGGCGGGAGACCCCAAAAACATTCAGTACTTC
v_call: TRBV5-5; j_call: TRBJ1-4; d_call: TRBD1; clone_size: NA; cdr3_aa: CASSLIDRVPEKLFF; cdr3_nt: TGTGCCAGCAGCCTTATAGACAGGGTACCTGAAAAACTGTTTTTT
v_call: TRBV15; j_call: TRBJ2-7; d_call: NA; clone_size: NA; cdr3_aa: CATSRDLGGGSNYEQYF; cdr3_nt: TGTGCCACCAGCAGAGATCTTGGAGGCGGTAGCAATTACGAGCAGTACTTC
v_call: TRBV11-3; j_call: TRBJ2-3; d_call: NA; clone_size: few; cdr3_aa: CASSFRASGSTDTQYF; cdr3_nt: TGTGCCAGCAGCTTTCGGGCCAGCGGGAGCACAGATACGCAGTATTTT
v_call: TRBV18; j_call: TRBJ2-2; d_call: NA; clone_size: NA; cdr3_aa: CASSPVWGTNTGELFF; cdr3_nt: TGTGCCAGCTCACCAGTTTGGGGAACGAACACCGGGGAGCTGTTTTTT
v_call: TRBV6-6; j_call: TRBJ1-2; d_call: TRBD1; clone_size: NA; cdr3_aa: CASSRGQGKRLDGYTF; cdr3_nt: TGTGCCAGCAGCCGGGGACAGGGAAAGAGATTGGATGGCTACACCTTC
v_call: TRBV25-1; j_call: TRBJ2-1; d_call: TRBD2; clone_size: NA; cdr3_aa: CASSEIAGVYNEQFF; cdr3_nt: TGTGCCAGCAGTGAGATAGCGGGAGTCTACAATGAGCAGTTCTTC
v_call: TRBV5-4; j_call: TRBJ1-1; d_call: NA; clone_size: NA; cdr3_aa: CASSGPGPKPEDTEAFF; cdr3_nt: TGTGCCAGCAGCGGACCGGGACCGAAACCTGAGGACACTGAAGCTTTCTTT
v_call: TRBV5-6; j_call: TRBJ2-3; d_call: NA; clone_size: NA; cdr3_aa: CASNWDGLRPTDTQYF; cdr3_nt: TGTGCCAGCAACTGGGACGGACTGCGACCCACAGATACGCAGTATTTT
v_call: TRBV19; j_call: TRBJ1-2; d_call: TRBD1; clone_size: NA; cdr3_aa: CASSIRGTGGADYGYTF; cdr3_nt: TGTGCCAGTAGTATTCGTGGGACAGGGGGCGCCGACTATGGCTACACCTTC
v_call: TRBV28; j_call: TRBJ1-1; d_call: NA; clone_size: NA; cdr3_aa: CASSFGGRVEAFF; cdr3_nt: TGTGCCAGCAGTTTCGGGGGCCGTGTTGAAGCTTTCTTT
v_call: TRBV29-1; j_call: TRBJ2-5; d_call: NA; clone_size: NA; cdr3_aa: CSVAPRAGQETQYF; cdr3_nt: TGCAGCGTTGCCCCGCGGGCAGGCCAAGAGACCCAGTACTTC
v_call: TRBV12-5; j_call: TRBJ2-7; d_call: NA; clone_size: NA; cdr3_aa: CASGDGKRLQTYEQYF; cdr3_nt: TGTGCTAGTGGAGACGGAAAGCGGCTTCAGACCTACGAGCAGTACTTC
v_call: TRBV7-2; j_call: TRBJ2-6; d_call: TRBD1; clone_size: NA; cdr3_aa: CASSLGPGGSGANVLTF; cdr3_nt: TGTGCCAGCAGCTTGGGGCCAGGGGGTTCAGGGGCCAACGTCCTGACTTTC
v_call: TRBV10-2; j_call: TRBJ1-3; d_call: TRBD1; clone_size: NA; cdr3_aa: CASSPGTGSENTIYF; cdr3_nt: TGCGCCAGCAGTCCCGGGACAGGGTCCGAAAACACCATATATTTT
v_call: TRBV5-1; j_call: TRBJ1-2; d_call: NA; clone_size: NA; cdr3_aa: CASQGRQGYTF; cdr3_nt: TGCGCCAGCCAGGGACGCCAGGGCTACACCTTC
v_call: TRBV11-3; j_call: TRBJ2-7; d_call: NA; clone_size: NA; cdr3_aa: CASSLKGGTSHEQYF; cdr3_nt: TGTGCCAGCAGCTTAAAAGGGGGGACGTCTCATGAGCAGTACTTC
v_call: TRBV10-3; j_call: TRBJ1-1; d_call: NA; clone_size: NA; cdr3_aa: CAILQQGSQEAFF; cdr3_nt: TGTGCCATTCTACAACAGGGAAGTCAGGAAGCTTTCTTT
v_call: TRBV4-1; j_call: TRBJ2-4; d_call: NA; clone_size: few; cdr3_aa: CASSGEIAKNIQYF; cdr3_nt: TGCGCCAGCAGCGGCGAGATAGCCAAAAACATTCAGTACTTC
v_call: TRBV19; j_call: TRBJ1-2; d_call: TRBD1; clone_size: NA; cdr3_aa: CATEPGQGFRYTF; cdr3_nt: TGTGCCACTGAACCGGGACAGGGGTTTCGCTACACCTTC
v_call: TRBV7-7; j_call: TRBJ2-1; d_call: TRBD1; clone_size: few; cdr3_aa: CASSPQTGSYNEQFF; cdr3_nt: TGTGCCAGCAGCCCTCAGACAGGGTCCTACAATGAGCAGTTCTTC
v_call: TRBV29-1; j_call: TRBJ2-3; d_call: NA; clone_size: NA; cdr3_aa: CSVRVGADTQYF; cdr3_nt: TGCAGCGTTCGCGTGGGGGCAGATACGCAGTATTTT
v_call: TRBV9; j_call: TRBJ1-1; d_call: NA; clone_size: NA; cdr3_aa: CASSVGPENEAFF; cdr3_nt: TGTGCCAGCAGCGTAGGGCCAGAGAATGAAGCTTTCTTT
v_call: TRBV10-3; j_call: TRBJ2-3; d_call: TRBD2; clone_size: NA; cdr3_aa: CAISAASGRTDTQYF; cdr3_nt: TGTGCCATCAGTGCGGCTAGCGGACGCACAGATACGCAGTATTTT
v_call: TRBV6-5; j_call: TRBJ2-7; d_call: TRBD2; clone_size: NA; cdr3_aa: CASSTSGRAYEQYF; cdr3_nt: TGTGCCAGCAGTACTAGCGGGAGGGCCTACGAGCAGTACTTC
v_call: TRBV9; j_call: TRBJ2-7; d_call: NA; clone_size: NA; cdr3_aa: CASSGGPLGLGPYEQYF; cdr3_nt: TGTGCCAGCAGCGGGGGTCCGTTAGGGTTGGGCCCCTACGAGCAGTACTTC
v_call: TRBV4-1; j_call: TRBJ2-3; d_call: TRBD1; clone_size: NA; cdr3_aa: CASSPPTGTDTQYF; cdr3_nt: TGCGCCAGCAGCCCTCCGACAGGGACAGATACGCAGTATTTT
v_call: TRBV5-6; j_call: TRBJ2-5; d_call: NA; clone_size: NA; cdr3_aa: CASSLFQGLETQYF; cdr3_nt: TGTGCCAGCAGCTTATTTCAGGGCCTCGAGACCCAGTACTTC
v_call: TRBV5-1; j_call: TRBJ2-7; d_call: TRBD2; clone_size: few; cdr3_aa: CASSQTSGSLYEQYF; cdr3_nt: TGCGCCAGCAGCCAAACTAGCGGGAGTCTCTACGAGCAGTACTTC
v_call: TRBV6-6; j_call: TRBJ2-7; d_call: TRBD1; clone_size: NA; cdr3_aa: CASSYGTGFPYEQYF; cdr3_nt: TGTGCCAGCAGTTACGGGACAGGGTTTCCCTACGAGCAGTACTTC
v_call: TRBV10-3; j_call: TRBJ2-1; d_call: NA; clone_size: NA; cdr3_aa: CATEPGFSYNEQFF; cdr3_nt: TGTGCCACCGAACCGGGGTTCTCCTACAATGAGCAGTTCTTC
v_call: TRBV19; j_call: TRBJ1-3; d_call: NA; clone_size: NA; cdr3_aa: CVSTPGDSSGNTIYF; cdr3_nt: TGTGTCTCTACACCAGGAGACAGCTCTGGAAACACCATATATTTT
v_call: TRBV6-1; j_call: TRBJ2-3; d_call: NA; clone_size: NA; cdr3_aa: CASSPRRTDTQYF; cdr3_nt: TGTGCCAGCAGTCCCCGACGGACAGATACGCAGTATTTT
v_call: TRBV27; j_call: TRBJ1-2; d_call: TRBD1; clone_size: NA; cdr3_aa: CASSRAGTENYGYTF; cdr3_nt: TGTGCCAGCAGCCGAGCCGGGACAGAGAACTATGGCTACACCTTC
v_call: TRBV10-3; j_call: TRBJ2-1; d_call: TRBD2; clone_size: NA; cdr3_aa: CAISESPSGRPLGINEQFF; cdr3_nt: TGTGCCATCAGTGAGTCTCCCAGCGGGAGGCCCCTAGGGATCAATGAGCAGTTCTTC
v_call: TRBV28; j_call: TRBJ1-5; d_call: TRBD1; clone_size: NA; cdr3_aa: CASSQTDRVGQPQHF; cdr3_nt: TGTGCCAGCAGTCAAACCGACAGGGTAGGTCAGCCCCAGCATTTT
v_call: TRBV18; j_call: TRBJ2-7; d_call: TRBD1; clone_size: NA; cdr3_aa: CASSPPTGETYEQYF; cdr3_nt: TGTGCCAGCTCACCACCGACAGGGGAAACCTACGAGCAGTACTTC
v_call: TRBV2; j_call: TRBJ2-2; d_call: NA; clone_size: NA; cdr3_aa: CASSHEQGRAGELFF; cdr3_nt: TGTGCCAGCAGCCACGAACAGGGTCGCGCCGGGGAGCTGTTTTTT
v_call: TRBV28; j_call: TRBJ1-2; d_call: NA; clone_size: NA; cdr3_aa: CASSLRVAGGYTF; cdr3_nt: TGTGCCAGCAGTCTTAGGGTAGCGGGAGGCTACACCTTC
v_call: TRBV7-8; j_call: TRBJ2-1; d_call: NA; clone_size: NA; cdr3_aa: CASSLERRSSYNEQFF; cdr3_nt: TGTGCCAGCAGCCTAGAGCGGAGGAGCTCCTACAATGAGCAGTTCTTC
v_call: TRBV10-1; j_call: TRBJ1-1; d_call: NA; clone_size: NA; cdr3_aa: CASSSRALKGTEAFF; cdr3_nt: TGCGCCAGCAGTAGCCGGGCCTTAAAAGGCACTGAAGCTTTCTTT
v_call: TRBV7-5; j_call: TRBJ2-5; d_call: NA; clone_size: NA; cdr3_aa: CVRSVPRGLAGGRPAETQYF; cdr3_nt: TGTGTCAGAAGCGTGCCCCGCGGACTAGCGGGAGGAAGGCCGGCAGAGACCCAGTACTTC
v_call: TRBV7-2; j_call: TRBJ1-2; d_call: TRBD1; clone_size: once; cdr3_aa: CASSLAGQGAKNGYTF; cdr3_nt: TGTGCCAGCAGCTTAGCGGGACAGGGGGCGAAGAATGGCTACACCTTC
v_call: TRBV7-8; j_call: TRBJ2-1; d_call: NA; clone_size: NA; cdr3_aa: CASRVYGGNEQFF; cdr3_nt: TGTGCCAGCAGAGTCTACGGGGGCAATGAGCAGTTCTTC
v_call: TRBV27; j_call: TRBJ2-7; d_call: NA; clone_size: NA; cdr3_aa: CASSRSAAPGEQYF; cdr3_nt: TGTGCCAGCAGTAGGTCAGCTGCCCCAGGCGAGCAGTACTTC
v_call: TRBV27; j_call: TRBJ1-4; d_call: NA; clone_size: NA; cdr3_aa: CASRGTATNEKLFF; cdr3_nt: TGTGCCAGCAGAGGAACAGCAACTAATGAAAAACTGTTTTTT